Below are 9 T cell receptor beta chains sequenced from a single sample in a study of Ad26.COV2.S vaccination and SARS-CoV-2 variants. Treatment noted: 19 received Ad26.COV2.S at low or high dose, single or two shots; several received placebo; per-sample allocation not given. Day 63 following the first vaccine or placebo injection was when the samples were taken. Data came from immunoSEQ multiplex PCR; TCRdb stores just in-frame clones and leaves some out. The sample yields some 290,000 clones, around four fifths seen once. Sequenced material: peripheral blood, taken in a trial of Ad26.COV2.S vaccine versus placebo. These receptors were collected from a person aged 18-65 years who received the Ad26.COV2.S COVID-19 vaccine or a placebo.

This sequence joins TRBV3-1 (or the pseudogene TRBV3-2) and TRBJ2-6; tentative D call: TRBD1 (6 bases). Germline loops: CDR1 LGHDT, CDR2 YNNKEL (reference sequence). This CDR3 is built from 19 residues. The V gene lost 2 bases and the J gene lost 0 bases, with 17 bases spanning the gap. The CDR3 nucleotides read TGTGCCAGCAGCCAAAGGCGTCTCACAGGGAGCTCTGGGGCCAACGTCCTGACTTTC. Translated, it gives CASSQRRLTGSSGANVLTF.

This chain connects TRBV24-1 to TRBJ2-2, with TRBD1 matching 7 bases. V shed 4 bases, J shed 0 bases, and the junction held 4 bases outside the gene matches. The CDR3 length is 16 residues. Germline V gene data show CDR1 as KGHDR and CDR2 as SFDVKD. CDR3 in DNA: TGTGCCACCAGTGACCCCGGGACAGCGAACACCGGGGAGCTGTTTTTT. Protein product: CATSDPGTANTGELFF.

The chain couples TRBV7-3 to TRBJ1-1, with 8 nucleotides matching TRBD1. Germline loops: CDR1 SGHTA, CDR2 FQGTGA. The CDR3 is 14 residues long. V lost 10 bases to trimming and J lost 1 base; unmatched junction nucleotides: 8. The CDR3 DNA sequence: TGTGCCACTTCACCGACAGGGGCGAACACTGAAGCTTTCTTT. This sequence encodes CATSPTGANTEAFF.

The V gene is TRBV28, the J gene TRBJ1-2; D possibly corresponds to TRBD1 (5 bases). Germline lookup yields CDR1 MDHEN and CDR2 SYDVKM. The CDR3 totals 16 residues. The V gene lost 6 bases and the J gene lost 8 bases, with 25 bases spanning the gap. The CDR3 here is CASSRILVGAVDGYTF. The CDR3 nucleotides are TGTGCCAGCAGCCGAATTCTCGTAGGGGCCGTAGACGGCTACACCTTC.

The chain is built from TRBV7-8 and TRBJ1-2; tentatively, D is TRBD1 (6 bases). V lost 5 bases, J lost 6 bases, and 19 bases lay in between. CDR3 length: 15 amino acids. Germline lookup yields CDR1 SGHVS and CDR2 FQNEAQ. Here the CDR3 reads CASSHTRGRGDGYTF. CDR3 in DNA: TGTGCCAGCAGCCACACACGGGGGAGGGGGGATGGCTACACCTTC. The whole variable domain, filled in from reference TRBV7-8 and TRBJ1-2, reads GAGVSQSPRYKVAKRGQDVALRCDPISGHVSLFWYQQALGQGPEFLTYFQNEAQLDKSGLPSDRFFAERPEGSVSTLKIQRTQQEDSAVYLCASSHTRGRGDGYTFGSGTRLTVV.

The chain is built from TRBV28 and TRBJ1-1, with D tentatively TRBD1 (6 bases). The CDR3 spans 13 residues. The V end was cut by 6 bases, the J end by 5 bases, with 13 bases between. Germline loops: CDR1 MDHEN, CDR2 SYDVKM. CDR3 amino acids: CASSSGQGTEAFF. The CDR3 region has the DNA TGTGCCAGCAGCTCAGGGCAGGGGACTGAAGCTTTCTTT.

The chain has TRBV5-5 and TRBJ2-7; weak D call: TRBD1 (6 bases). CDR1 SGHKS and CDR2 YYEKEE come from the germline V gene (reference sequence). The CDR3 contains 15 residues. The V gene lost 4 bases and the J gene lost 3 bases, with 17 bases spanning the gap. This CDR3 reads CASSASGVLDYEQYF. The CDR3 coding sequence is TGTGCCAGCAGCGCATCAGGGGTCCTGGACTACGAGCAGTACTTC.

This clone came up once. CDR3 coding DNA: TGCGCCAGCAGCTTTCCCCCGAACACTGAAGCTTTCTTT. As protein: CASSFPPNTEAFF. This chain joins TRBV5-1 and TRBJ1-1; D call uncertain. V was shortened by 2 bases and J by 1 base, with 6 bases between the two germline ends. The CDR3 loop spans 13 amino acids. Germline V lookup: CDR1 SGHRS, CDR2 YFSETQ.

The J gene is TRBJ2-7, the V gene TRBV6-1; 9 bases match TRBD1. The CDR3 loop spans 15 amino acids. V gave up 2 bases and J gave up 0 bases; unmatched junction bases: 2. Germline CDR1 and CDR2: MNHNS and SASEGT. Written as DNA, the CDR3 is TGTGCCAGCAGTGAAACAGGGGGCTTCTCCTACGAGCAGTACTTC. Its translation is CASSETGGFSYEQYF.